What follows are 2 T cell receptor beta chains derived from one specimen sequenced in a study of cytomegalovirus exposure and HLA in healthy donors (dated by TCRdb to about 2017). The receptor library was made with the immunoSEQ multiplex PCR assay. Here the immuneACCESS table is served through TCRdb, limited to in-frame sequences with V and J called. Missing clones are a known gap in these copies; in checked studies unresolved V genes cover under half, and the rest lacks a known reason. Present in this sample are over 150,000 clones, less than 95% of which were seen just once. 3% to 3.5% of the sample rests with the top ten. Sequencing was carried out using PBMCs. The receptors come from a woman aged 18-29 years in good health and CMV-seropositive.

The chain joins TRBV7-6 to TRBJ2-5; D may be TRBD1 (5 bases). V was trimmed by 5 bases and J by 1 base, leaving 8 bases between them. The length of the CDR3 is 13 residues. Germline V gene data show CDR1 as SGHVS and CDR2 as FNYEAQ. In DNA form, the CDR3 reads TGTGCCAGCAGCCGAGACAGCCAAGAGACCCAGTACTTC. Protein: CASSRDSQETQYF.

The genes are TRBV19 and TRBJ1-1; D not certain. The CDR3 extends over 16 amino acids. From germline, CDR1 is LNHDA and CDR2 SQIVND (reference sequence). V lost 4 bases and J 4 bases, leaving 19 bases between the germline ends. The CDR3 DNA reads TGTGCCAGTAGTACCCAAACTCCCCAGGTTTCCACTGAAGCTTTCTTT. It encodes CASSTQTPQVSTEAFF.